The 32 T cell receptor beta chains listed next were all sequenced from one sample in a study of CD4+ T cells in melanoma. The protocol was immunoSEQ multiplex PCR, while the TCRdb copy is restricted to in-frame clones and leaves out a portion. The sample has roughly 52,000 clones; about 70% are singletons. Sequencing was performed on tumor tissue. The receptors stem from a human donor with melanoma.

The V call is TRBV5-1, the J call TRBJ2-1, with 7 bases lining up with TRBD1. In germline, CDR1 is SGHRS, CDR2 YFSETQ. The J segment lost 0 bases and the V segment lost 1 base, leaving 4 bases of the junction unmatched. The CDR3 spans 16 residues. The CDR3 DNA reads TGCGCCAGCAGCTTGATCCGGGACAGCTCCTACAATGAGCAGTTCTTC. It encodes CASSLIRDSSYNEQFF.

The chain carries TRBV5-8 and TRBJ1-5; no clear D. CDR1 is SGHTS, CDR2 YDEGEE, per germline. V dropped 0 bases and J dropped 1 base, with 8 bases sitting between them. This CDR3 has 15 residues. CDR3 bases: TGTGCCAGCAGCTTGGACCCGAGGAGCAATCAGCCCCAGCATTTT. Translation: CASSLDPRSNQPQHF. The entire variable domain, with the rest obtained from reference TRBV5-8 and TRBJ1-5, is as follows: EAGVTQSPTHLIKTRGQQATLRCSPISGHTSVYWYQQALGLGLQFLLWYDEGEERNRGNFPPRFSGRQFPNYSSELNVNALELEDSALYLCASSLDPRSNQPQHFGDGTRLSIL.

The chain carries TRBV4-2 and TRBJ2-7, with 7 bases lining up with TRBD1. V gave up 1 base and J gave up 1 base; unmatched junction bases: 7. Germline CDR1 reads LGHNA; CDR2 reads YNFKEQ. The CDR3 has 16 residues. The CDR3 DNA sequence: TGTGCCAGCAGCCAAGGTATAGCAGGGGGATCCTACGAGCAGTACTTC. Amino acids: CASSQGIAGGSYEQYF.

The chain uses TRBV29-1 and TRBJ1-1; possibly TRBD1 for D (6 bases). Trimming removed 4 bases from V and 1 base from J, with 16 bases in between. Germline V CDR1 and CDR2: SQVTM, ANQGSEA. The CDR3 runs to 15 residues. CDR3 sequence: CSVGGQDRGNTEAFF. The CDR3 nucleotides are TGCAGCGTTGGGGGGCAGGACAGAGGGAACACTGAAGCTTTCTTT.

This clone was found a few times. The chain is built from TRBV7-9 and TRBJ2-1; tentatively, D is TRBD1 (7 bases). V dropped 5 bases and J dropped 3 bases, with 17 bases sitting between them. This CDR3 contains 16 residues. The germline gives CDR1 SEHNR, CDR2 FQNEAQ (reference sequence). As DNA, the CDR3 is TGTGCCAGCAGCCCCGGGCCAGGGGGGAACTACAATGAGCAGTTCTTC. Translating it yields CASSPGPGGNYNEQFF.

CDR3 sequence: CASSSSGWFYGYTF. The CDR3 DNA is TGTGCCAGCAGTTCCTCGGGGTGGTTCTATGGCTACACCTTC. This sequence joins TRBV6-5 and TRBJ1-2; no reliable D call. Germline lookup yields CDR1 MNHEY and CDR2 SVGAGI. The CDR3 runs to 14 residues. Trimming removed 4 bases from V and 4 bases from J, with 13 bases in between.

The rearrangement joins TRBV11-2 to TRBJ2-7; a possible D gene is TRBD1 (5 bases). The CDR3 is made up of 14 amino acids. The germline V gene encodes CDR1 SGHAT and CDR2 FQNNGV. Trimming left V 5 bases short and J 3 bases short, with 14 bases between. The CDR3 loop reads CASSPPGQGYEQYF. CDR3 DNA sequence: TGTGCCAGCAGCCCGCCCGGGCAGGGCTACGAGCAGTACTTC.

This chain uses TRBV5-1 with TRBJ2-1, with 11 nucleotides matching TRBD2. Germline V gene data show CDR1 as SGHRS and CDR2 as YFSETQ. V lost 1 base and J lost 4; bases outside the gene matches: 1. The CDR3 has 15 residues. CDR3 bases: TGCGCCAGCAGCTTGACTAGCGGGGGATACAATGAGCAGTTCTTC. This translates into CASSLTSGGYNEQFF.

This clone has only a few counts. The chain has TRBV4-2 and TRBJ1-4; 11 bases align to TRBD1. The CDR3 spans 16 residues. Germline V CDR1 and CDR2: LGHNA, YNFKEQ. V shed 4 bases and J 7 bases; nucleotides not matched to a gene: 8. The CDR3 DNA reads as TGTGCCAGCAGCCGAGAGGGACAGGGGGTGGTTGAAAAACTGTTTTTT. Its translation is CASSREGQGVVEKLFF.

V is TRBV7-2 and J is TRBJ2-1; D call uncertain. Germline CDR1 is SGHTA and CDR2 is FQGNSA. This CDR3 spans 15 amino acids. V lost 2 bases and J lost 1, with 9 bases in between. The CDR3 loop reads CASSLYPDSYNEQFF. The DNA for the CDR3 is TGTGCCAGCAGCTTATATCCGGATTCCTACAATGAGCAGTTCTTC.

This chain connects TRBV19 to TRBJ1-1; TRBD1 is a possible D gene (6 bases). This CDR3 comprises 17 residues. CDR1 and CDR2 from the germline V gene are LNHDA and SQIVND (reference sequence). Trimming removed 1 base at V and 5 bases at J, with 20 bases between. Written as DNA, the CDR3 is TGTGCCAGTAGTATAGGGGGGCCAGGAACCCCGTGGACTGAAGCTTTCTTT. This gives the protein CASSIGGPGTPWTEAFF.

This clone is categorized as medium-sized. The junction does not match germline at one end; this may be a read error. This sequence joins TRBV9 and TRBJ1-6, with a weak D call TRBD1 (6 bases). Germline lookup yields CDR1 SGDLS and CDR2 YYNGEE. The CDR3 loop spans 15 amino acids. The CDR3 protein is CASSVDGGAQSPLHF. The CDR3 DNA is TGTGCCAGCAGTGTAGATGGGGGCGCACAATCACCCCTCCACTTT.

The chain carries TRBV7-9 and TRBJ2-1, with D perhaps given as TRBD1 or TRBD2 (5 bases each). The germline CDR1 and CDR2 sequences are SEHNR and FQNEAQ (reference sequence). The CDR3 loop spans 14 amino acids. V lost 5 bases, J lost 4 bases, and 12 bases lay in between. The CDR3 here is CASSRTGPYNEQFF. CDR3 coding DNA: TGTGCCAGCAGCCGGACGGGGCCGTACAATGAGCAGTTCTTC.

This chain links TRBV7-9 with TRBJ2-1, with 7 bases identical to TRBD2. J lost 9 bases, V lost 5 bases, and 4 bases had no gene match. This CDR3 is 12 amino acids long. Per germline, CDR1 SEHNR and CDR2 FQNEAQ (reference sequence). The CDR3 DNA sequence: TGTGCCAGCAGCCCTAGCGGAGCTGAGCAGTTCTTC. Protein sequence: CASSPSGAEQFF.

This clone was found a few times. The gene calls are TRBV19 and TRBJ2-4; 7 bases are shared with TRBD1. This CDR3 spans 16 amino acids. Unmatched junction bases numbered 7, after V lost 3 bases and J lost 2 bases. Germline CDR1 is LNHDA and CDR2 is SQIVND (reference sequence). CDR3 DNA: TGTGCCAGTAGTATCAAGGGGGCCGGGACCAAAAACATTCAGTACTTC. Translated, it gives CASSIKGAGTKNIQYF.

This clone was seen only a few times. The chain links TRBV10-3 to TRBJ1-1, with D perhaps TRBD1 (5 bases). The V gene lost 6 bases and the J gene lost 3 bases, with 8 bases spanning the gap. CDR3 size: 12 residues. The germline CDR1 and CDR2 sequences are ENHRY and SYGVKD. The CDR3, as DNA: TGTGCCATCAGGGGGCTGGACACTGAAGCTTTCTTT. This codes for CAIRGLDTEAFF.

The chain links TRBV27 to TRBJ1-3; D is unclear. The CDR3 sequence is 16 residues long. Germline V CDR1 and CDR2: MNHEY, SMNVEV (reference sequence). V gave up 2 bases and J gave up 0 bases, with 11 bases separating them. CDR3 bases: TGTGCCAGCAGTTTAAAAACCCCGACCTCTGGAAACACCATATATTTT. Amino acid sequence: CASSLKTPTSGNTIYF.

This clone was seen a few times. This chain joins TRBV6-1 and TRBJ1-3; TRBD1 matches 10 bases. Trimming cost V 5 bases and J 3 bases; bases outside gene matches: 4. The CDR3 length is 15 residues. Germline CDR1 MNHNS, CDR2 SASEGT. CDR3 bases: TGTGCCAGCAGTAGACAGGGGGCTCGTGGAAACACCATATATTTT. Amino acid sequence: CASSRQGARGNTIYF.

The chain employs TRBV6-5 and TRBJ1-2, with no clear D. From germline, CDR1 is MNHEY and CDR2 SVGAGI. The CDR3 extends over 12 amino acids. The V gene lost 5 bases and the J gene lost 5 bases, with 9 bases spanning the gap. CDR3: CASSETRYGYTF. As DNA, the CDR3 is TGTGCCAGCAGTGAAACTAGATATGGCTACACCTTC.

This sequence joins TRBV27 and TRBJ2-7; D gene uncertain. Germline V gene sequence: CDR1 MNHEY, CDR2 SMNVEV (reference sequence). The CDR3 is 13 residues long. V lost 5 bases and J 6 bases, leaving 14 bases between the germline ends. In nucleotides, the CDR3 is TGTGCCAGCAGTCCCCGGTCACCCGTCGAGCAGTACTTC. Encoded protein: CASSPRSPVEQYF.

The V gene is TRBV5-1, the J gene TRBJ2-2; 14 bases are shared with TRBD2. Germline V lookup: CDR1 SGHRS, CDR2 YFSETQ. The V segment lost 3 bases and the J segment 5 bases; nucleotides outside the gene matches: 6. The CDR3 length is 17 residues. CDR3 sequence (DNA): TGCGCCAGCAGCTCGACTAGCGGGGGGGCCCGAACCGGGGAGCTGTTTTTT. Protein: CASSSTSGGARTGELFF.

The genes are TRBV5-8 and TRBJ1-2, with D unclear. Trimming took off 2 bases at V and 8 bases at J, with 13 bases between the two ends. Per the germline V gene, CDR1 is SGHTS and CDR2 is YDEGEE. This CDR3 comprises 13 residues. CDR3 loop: CASSLEGFGGYTF. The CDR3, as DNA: TGTGCCAGCAGCTTAGAGGGATTTGGCGGCTACACCTTC.

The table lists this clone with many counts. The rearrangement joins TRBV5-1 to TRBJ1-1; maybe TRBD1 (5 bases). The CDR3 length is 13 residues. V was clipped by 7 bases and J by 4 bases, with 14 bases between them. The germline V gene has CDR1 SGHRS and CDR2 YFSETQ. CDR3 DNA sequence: TGCGCCAGCCAAGCCCCGGGGACCACTGAAGCTTTCTTT. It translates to CASQAPGTTEAFF. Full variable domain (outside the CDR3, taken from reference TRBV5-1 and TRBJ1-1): KAGVTQTPRYLIKTRGQQVTLSCSPISGHRSVSWYQQTPGQGLQFLFEYFSETQRNKGNFPGRFSGRQFSNSRSEMNVSTLELGDSALYLCASQAPGTTEAFFGQGTRLTVV.

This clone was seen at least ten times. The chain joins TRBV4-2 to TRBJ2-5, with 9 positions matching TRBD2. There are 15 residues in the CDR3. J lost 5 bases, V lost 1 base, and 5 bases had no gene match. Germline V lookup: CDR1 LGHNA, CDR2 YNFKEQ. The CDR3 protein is CASSQGTSVWETQYF. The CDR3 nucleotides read TGTGCCAGCAGCCAAGGGACTAGCGTTTGGGAGACCCAGTACTTC.

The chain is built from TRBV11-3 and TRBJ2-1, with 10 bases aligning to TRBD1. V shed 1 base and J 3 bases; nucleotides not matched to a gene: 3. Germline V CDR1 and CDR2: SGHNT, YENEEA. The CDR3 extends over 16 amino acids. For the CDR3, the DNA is TGTGCCAGCAGCTTAGTCGGACAGGGGGGCTACAATGAGCAGTTCTTC. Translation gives CASSLVGQGGYNEQFF. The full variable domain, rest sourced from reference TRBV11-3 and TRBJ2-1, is EAGVVQSPRYKIIEKKQPVAFWCNPISGHNTLYWYLQNLGQGPELLIRYENEEAVDDSQLPKDRFSAERLKGVDSTLKIQPAELGDSAVYLCASSLVGQGGYNEQFFGPGTRLTVL.

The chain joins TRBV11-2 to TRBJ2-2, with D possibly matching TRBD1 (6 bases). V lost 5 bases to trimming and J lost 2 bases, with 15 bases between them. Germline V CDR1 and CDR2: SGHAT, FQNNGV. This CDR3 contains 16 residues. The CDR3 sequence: CASSQGWDKNTGELFF. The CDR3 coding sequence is TGTGCCAGCAGCCAAGGGTGGGACAAAAACACCGGGGAGCTGTTTTTT.

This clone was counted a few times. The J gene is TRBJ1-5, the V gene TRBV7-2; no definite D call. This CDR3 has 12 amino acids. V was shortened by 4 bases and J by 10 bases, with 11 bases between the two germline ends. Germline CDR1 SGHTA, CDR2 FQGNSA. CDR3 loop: CASSSPLGPQHF. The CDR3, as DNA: TGTGCCAGCAGCTCTCCCCTCGGACCCCAGCATTTT.

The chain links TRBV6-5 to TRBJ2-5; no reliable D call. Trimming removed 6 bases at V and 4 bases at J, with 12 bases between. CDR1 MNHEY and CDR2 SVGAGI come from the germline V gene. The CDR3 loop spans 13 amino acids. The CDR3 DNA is TGTGCCAGCAGGAGCCTACGAGGAGAGACCCAGTACTTC. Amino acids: CASRSLRGETQYF.

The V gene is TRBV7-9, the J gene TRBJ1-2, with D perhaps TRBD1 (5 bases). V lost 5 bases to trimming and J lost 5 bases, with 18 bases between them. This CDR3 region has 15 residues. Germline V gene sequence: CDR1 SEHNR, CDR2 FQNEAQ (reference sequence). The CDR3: CASSDSNHSPYGYTF. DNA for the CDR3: TGTGCCAGCAGCGACAGCAACCACAGCCCGTATGGCTACACCTTC.

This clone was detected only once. CDR3 amino acids: CASSQDLSGVTDTQYF. In DNA, the CDR3 is TGCGCCAGCAGCCAAGATCTTAGCGGGGTCACAGATACGCAGTATTTT. This chain uses TRBV4-1 with TRBJ2-3; 8 bases match TRBD2. The CDR3 has 16 amino acids. Germline V gene lookup returns CDR1 MGHRA and CDR2 YSYEKL. Trimming took 0 bases from V and 2 from J; bases not matched to a gene: 4.

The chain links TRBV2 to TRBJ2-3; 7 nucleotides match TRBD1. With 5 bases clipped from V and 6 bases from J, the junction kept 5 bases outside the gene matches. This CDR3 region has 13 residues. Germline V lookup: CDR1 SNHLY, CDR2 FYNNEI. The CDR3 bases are TGTGCCAGCAGTAACCGACAGGGTGATACGCAGTATTTT. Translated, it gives CASSNRQGDTQYF.

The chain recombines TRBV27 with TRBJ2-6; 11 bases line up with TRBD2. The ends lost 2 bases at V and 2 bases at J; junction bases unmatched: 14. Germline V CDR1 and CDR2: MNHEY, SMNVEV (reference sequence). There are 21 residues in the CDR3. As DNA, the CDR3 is TGTGCCAGCAGTTTAGAATGGGCCCCTAGCGGGGGGTTTACTGGGGCCAACGTCCTGACTTTC. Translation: CASSLEWAPSGGFTGANVLTF.